This T cell receptor (beta chain) was found in a study of CD8 T cells in Susac syndrome. V lost 4 bases to trimming and J lost 6 bases; unmatched junction nucleotides: 5. Germline loops: CDR1 KGHSH, CDR2 LQKENI. The CDR3 sequence is 13 residues long. Reverse transcription used about 0.45 to 1 ug RNA and random hexamers. With immunoSEQ multiplex PCR, TCR beta CDR3 was amplified across 54 Vbeta and 13 Jbeta. MiXCR, run by TCRdb on the immunoSEQ multiplex PCR reads, gives a single entry per CDR3 protein. The sample records 70,000 to 75,000 distinct CDR3 sequences, roughly 93% being singletons. The sequenced sample was CD4+ T cells from PBMCs. This clonotype was obtained from a human donor with Susac syndrome. The chain uses TRBV18 and TRBJ1-2; 7 nucleotides agree with TRBD1. The chain's CDR3 is CASSRGGSDGYTF. CDR3 bases: TGTGCCAGCTCACGAGGGGGCAGTGATGGCTACACCTTC.